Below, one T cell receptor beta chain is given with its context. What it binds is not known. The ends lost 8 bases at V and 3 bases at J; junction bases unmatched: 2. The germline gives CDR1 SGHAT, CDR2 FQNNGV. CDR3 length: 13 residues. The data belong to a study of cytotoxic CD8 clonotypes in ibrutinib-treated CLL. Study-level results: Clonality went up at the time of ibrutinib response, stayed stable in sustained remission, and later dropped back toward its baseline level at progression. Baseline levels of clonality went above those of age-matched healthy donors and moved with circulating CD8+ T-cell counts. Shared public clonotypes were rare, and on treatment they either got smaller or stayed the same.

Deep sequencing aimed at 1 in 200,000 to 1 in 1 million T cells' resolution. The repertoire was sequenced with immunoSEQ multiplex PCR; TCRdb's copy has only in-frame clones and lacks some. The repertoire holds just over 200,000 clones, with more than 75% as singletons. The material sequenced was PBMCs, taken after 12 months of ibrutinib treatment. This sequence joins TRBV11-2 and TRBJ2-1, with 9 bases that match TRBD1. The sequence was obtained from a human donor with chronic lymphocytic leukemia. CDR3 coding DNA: TGTGCCAGCGGGGGACAGGGCTACAATGAGCAGTTCTTC. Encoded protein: CASGGQGYNEQFF.